This TCR beta chain was retrieved from a study of T cell changes during pregnancy in multiple sclerosis. Some clones are missing from TCRdb's copy, which holds only in-frame ones; the method was immunoSEQ multiplex PCR. The table lists 70,000 to 95,000 clones, almost 95% of them singletons. Looked up from germline, CDR1 is MNHEY and CDR2 is SVGAGI. Germline trimming cut 7 bases from V and 4 bases from J; bases unmatched to any gene: 7. This CDR3 has 14 residues. V and J are TRBV6-5 and TRBJ2-1; 7 bases agree with TRBD2. The sample here was peripheral blood, taken in the third trimester of pregnancy. This clonotype was obtained from a female donor with multiple sclerosis, enrolled in a pregnancy study. The CDR3 here is CASNYAGEYNEQFF. The CDR3 DNA is TGTGCCAGCAACTATGCGGGAGAGTACAATGAGCAGTTCTTC.